A single sample gave rise to the 30 T cell receptor beta chains below, sequenced in a study of cytomegalovirus exposure and HLA in healthy donors. Both 60 Vbeta primers and 13 Jbeta primers went into the PCR. Clones were read by immunoSEQ multiplex PCR, and TCRdb kept only the in-frame ones, dropping some. The table includes roughly 160,000 clones, 80% detected once. Specimen: PBMCs. These receptor sequences come from a man younger than 40 in good health and CMV-seronegative.

V usage is TRBV30 and J usage is TRBJ2-2; no reliable D call. Germline assignment: CDR1 GTSNPN and CDR2 SVGIG (reference sequence). Trimming cost V 6 bases and J 4 bases, with 9 bases left between them. The CDR3 consists of 12 residues. CDR3 in DNA: TGTGCCTGTACTCCCCCCACCGGGGAGCTGTTTTTT. Protein product: CACTPPTGELFF.

CDR3 region: CASSLAGTPNEKLFF. DNA for the CDR3: TGTGCCAGCAGTTTGGCCGGGACACCTAATGAAAAACTGTTTTTT. The chain joins TRBV27 to TRBJ1-4, with a tentative D call TRBD1 (6 bases). Germline V gene data show CDR1 as MNHEY and CDR2 as SMNVEV (reference sequence). V dropped 3 bases and J dropped 3 bases, with 11 bases sitting between them. The CDR3 runs to 15 residues. Filled out from reference TRBV27 and TRBJ1-4, the complete variable domain reads EAQVTQNPRYLITVTGKKLTVTCSQNMNHEYMSWYRQDPGLGLRQIYYSMNVEVTDKGDVPEGYKVSRKEKRNFPLILESPSPNQTSLYFCASSLAGTPNEKLFFGSGTQLSVL.

This chain joins TRBV6-6 and TRBJ1-2, with 7 positions matching TRBD1. The germline V gene encodes CDR1 MNHNY and CDR2 SVGAGI (reference sequence). The ends lost 8 bases at V and 6 bases at J; junction bases unmatched: 3. The CDR3 runs to 11 residues. For the CDR3, the DNA is TGTGCCAGCGGGACAGCCGATGGCTACACCTTC. It translates to CASGTADGYTF.

The rearrangement joins TRBV7-2 to TRBJ2-7, with a weak D call TRBD2 (5 bases). Deletions cut 5 bases from V and 0 bases from J, with 11 bases between. This CDR3 has 14 residues. From germline, CDR1 is SGHTA and CDR2 FQGNSA. The CDR3 here is CASSQSGSSYEQYF. CDR3 in DNA: TGTGCCAGCAGCCAAAGTGGGAGCTCCTACGAGCAGTACTTC. Full variable domain (outside the CDR3, taken from reference TRBV7-2 and TRBJ2-7): GAGVSQSPSNKVTEKGKDVELRCDPISGHTALYWYRQSLGQGLEFLIYFQGNSAPDKSGLPSDRFSAERTGGSVSTLTIQRTQQEDSAVYLCASSQSGSSYEQYFGPGTRLTVT.

This clone showed up just once. The chain combines TRBV7-8 with TRBJ2-3; 12 bases map to TRBD1. CDR1 and CDR2 from the germline V gene are SGHVS and FQNEAQ. This CDR3 has 15 residues. The V and J ends lost 8 bases and 5 bases, in that order; junction bases with no gene match: 8. In DNA form, the CDR3 reads TGTGCCAGCGCTAAGGGACAGGGGGCAGAAGATACGCAGTATTTT. Encoded protein: CASAKGQGAEDTQYF.

This chain connects TRBV5-1 to TRBJ2-5; a weak D match, TRBD2 (5 bases). Near its end, the DNA agrees better with TRBJ2-7, so the J call may be wrong. Looked up from germline, CDR1 is SGHRS and CDR2 is YFSETQ. There are 16 residues in the CDR3. The CDR3 DNA reads TGCGCCAGTACCCTAGCTCCGGGCTATAGCTCCTACGAGCAGTACTTC. Amino acids: CASTLAPGYSSYEQYF.

The chain links TRBV5-1 to TRBJ2-1, with 11 bases identical to TRBD2. The germline CDR1 and CDR2 sequences are SGHRS and YFSETQ. The CDR3 has 12 residues. J was trimmed by 14 bases and V by 5 bases; bases with no gene match: 6. DNA for the CDR3: TGCGCCAGCAGAACCCAGACTAGCGGGAAGTTCTTC. It codes for CASRTQTSGKFF.

The J gene is TRBJ1-2, the V gene TRBV6-6; 7 positions agree with TRBD1. Losses at the gene ends were 5 bases for V and 4 bases for J; bases not matched to a gene: 13. Germline V gene data show CDR1 as MNHNY and CDR2 as SVGAGI (reference sequence). The CDR3 is 16 residues long. Here the CDR3 DNA reads TGTGCCAGCAGTCCAGGACAGGCCCCGCGGGGCTATGGCTACACCTTC. Amino acid sequence: CASSPGQAPRGYGYTF.

The chain employs TRBV19 and TRBJ2-7; 9 bases map to TRBD1. Germline CDR1 is LNHDA and CDR2 is SQIVND (reference sequence). This CDR3 is 15 amino acids long. V shed 5 bases and J 2 bases; nucleotides not matched to a gene: 7. This CDR3 reads CASSPRQGGTYEQYF. CDR3 sequence (DNA): TGTGCCAGTAGTCCAAGACAGGGGGGGACCTACGAGCAGTACTTC.

This sequence joins TRBV30 and TRBJ2-6; D is possibly TRBD1 (5 bases). Trimming pared 2 bases from V and 0 bases from J, leaving 14 bases between. The length of the CDR3 is 17 residues. Looked up from germline, CDR1 is GTSNPN and CDR2 is SVGIG (reference sequence). The CDR3 DNA reads as TGTGCCTGGAGTTCGGACATTCTAAACTCTGGGGCCAACGTCCTGACTTTC. Protein product: CAWSSDILNSGANVLTF.

CDR3 nucleotides: TGTGCCAGCAGAGGGGGAGACGGTAACTATGGCTACACCTTC. It yields the protein CASRGGDGNYGYTF. The V and J genes are TRBV11-2 and TRBJ1-2, with a tentative D call TRBD1 (6 bases). Per germline, CDR1 SGHAT and CDR2 FQNNGV. The CDR3 contains 14 residues. V lost 6 bases, J lost 1 base, and 12 bases lay in between.

Regarding this clone: This specimen includes other DNA sequences encoding the same CDR3. This chain connects TRBV28 to TRBJ1-1, with D possibly TRBD1 on 5 matching bases. V was shortened by 7 bases and J by 0 bases, with 9 bases between the two germline ends. Germline-derived CDR1 and CDR2 are MDHEN and SYDVKM. CDR3 length: 13 amino acids. CDR3 residues: CASTWGVNTEAFF. CDR3 in DNA: TGTGCCAGCACATGGGGGGTGAACACTGAAGCTTTCTTT.

The chain links TRBV29-1 to TRBJ2-5; 10 bases are shared with TRBD1. The CDR3 covers 15 residues. Germline loops: CDR1 SQVTM, CDR2 ANQGSEA. With 0 bases clipped from V and 5 bases from J, the junction kept 6 bases outside the gene matches. The CDR3 DNA follows: TGCAGCGTTGAAGAGTTGGGACAGGGGACGGAGACCCAGTACTTC. Encoded protein: CSVEELGQGTETQYF.

The rearrangement uses TRBV18 and TRBJ1-1; D might be TRBD1 (6 bases). Germline values: CDR1 KGHSH, CDR2 LQKENI. CDR3 size: 15 residues. V shed 3 bases and J shed 1 base, with 12 bases lying between them. The CDR3 DNA sequence: TGTGCCAGCTCACCTGGCAGGACAGCGAACACTGAAGCTTTCTTT. It specifies CASSPGRTANTEAFF.

The rearrangement uses TRBV5-6 and TRBJ2-7; D not certain. Trimming removed 4 bases at V and 3 bases at J, with 14 bases between. Germline V CDR1 and CDR2: SGHDT, YYEEEE. The CDR3 runs to 14 residues. The CDR3 DNA is TGTGCCAGCAGCCGCATAGACACGGTCTACGAGCAGTACTTC. It translates to CASSRIDTVYEQYF.

The chain links TRBV27 to TRBJ2-6; 7 bases are a match to TRBD2. The CDR3 sequence is 16 residues long. V shed 5 bases and J 2 bases; nucleotides not matched to a gene: 6. Germline loops: CDR1 MNHEY, CDR2 SMNVEV (reference sequence). The CDR3 DNA reads TGTGCCAGCAGTCGCCAGCGGGAAGCTGGGGCCAACGTCCTGACTTTC. Residues: CASSRQREAGANVLTF.

This clone appeared a single time. The V call is TRBV15, the J call TRBJ1-5; 10 bases match TRBD1. The CDR3 is 21 amino acids. Trimming cost V 2 bases and J 6 bases; bases outside gene matches: 22. The germline V gene encodes CDR1 LNHNV and CDR2 YYDKDF (reference sequence). In DNA, the CDR3 is TGTGCCACCAGCAGACGGGGGGGGGTCGACAGGGGGCTGAGTTTTGGTCAGCCCCAGCATTTT. It encodes CATSRRGGVDRGLSFGQPQHF.

The J gene is TRBJ1-1, the V gene TRBV28, with D tentatively TRBD1 (5 bases). CDR3 length: 11 residues. Per the germline V gene, CDR1 is MDHEN and CDR2 is SYDVKM. Trimming cost V 2 bases and J 12 bases, with 10 bases left between them. DNA for the CDR3: TGTGCCAGCAGTTTACGGGGGGAGCCTTTCTTT. Protein product: CASSLRGEPFF.

This sequence joins TRBV7-9 and TRBJ1-2; D ambiguous. The CDR3 contains 12 residues. Germline V gene lookup returns CDR1 SEHNR and CDR2 FQNEAQ (reference sequence). Trimming took off 4 bases at V and 3 bases at J, with 6 bases between the two ends. The CDR3 nucleotides read TGTGCCAGCAGCTACAGAGACTATGGCTACACCTTC. Translating it yields CASSYRDYGYTF.

This clone was seen a single time. The chain uses TRBV27 and TRBJ1-1, with D perhaps matching TRBD1 (5 bases). Germline CDR1 MNHEY, CDR2 SMNVEV (reference sequence). This CDR3 has 12 amino acids. Trimming took off 6 bases at V and 5 bases at J, with 10 bases between the two ends. This CDR3 is CASRGANTEAFF. CDR3 coding DNA: TGTGCCAGCAGAGGGGCGAATACTGAAGCTTTCTTT.

This clone was seen a handful of times. The rearrangement joins TRBV28 to TRBJ1-6, with 7 bases that match TRBD1. The CDR3 totals 16 residues. Per germline, CDR1 MDHEN and CDR2 SYDVKM. The J segment lost 5 bases and the V segment lost 8 bases, leaving 12 bases of the junction unmatched. The CDR3: CASGQDRALNNSPLHF. DNA for the CDR3: TGTGCCAGCGGTCAAGACAGGGCCCTTAATAATTCACCCCTCCACTTT.

The rearrangement links TRBV27 to TRBJ2-5; 11 bases line up with TRBD1. Trimming removed 10 bases from V and 11 bases from J; junction bases left unmatched: 9. From germline, CDR1 is MNHEY and CDR2 SMNVEV (reference sequence). The CDR3 covers 12 residues. The CDR3 spells CATGQGALEQYF. In DNA form, the CDR3 reads TGTGCCACCGGACAGGGGGCGCTTGAGCAGTACTTC.

The rearrangement uses TRBV6-1 and TRBJ2-7; D perhaps matches TRBD1 (6 bases). V gave up 6 bases and J gave up 7 bases, with 19 bases separating them. Germline CDR1 and CDR2: MNHNS and SASEGT. The CDR3 spans 14 residues. The DNA of the CDR3 is TGTGCCAGCAGGATCGACAGGTTCCCCTTTGAGCAGTACTTC. Protein: CASRIDRFPFEQYF.

This clone appeared a single time. The junction departs from germline at one end; a sequencing error may be responsible. The chain combines TRBV19 with TRBJ2-3; 8 positions agree with TRBD1. Germline CDR1 LNHDA, CDR2 SQIVND (reference sequence). The length of the CDR3 is 11 residues. CDR3 DNA sequence: TGTGCCAGTAGTATAGGGGACAGGAGGCATTTT. This translates into CASSIGDRRHF.

This chain uses TRBV19 with TRBJ2-7, with 8 positions matching TRBD1. Germline V gives CDR1 LNHDA, CDR2 SQIVND (reference sequence). This CDR3 spans 14 amino acids. V gave up 4 bases and J gave up 3 bases; unmatched junction bases: 5. The CDR3 protein is CASSNRDRGYEQYF. Here the CDR3 DNA reads TGTGCCAGTAGTAACCGAGACAGGGGCTACGAGCAGTACTTC.

The chain is built from TRBV29-1 and TRBJ1-2; 8 bases are shared with TRBD1. J was trimmed by 4 bases and V by 4 bases; bases with no gene match: 5. CDR3 length: 13 residues. The germline V gene has CDR1 SQVTM and CDR2 ANQGSEA. DNA of the CDR3: TGCAGCGTTGCAGGGGGCGCAAGCTATGGCTACACCTTC. Translation gives CSVAGGASYGYTF.

The chain carries TRBV7-9 and TRBJ2-1; a weak D match, TRBD1 (6 bases). The CDR3 has 15 amino acids. Trimming cost V 10 bases and J 6 bases, with 22 bases left between them. CDR1 SEHNR and CDR2 FQNEAQ come from the germline V gene (reference sequence). CDR3 bases: TGTGCCACCCCAGGGGTAGCTGCAAACTTCAATGAGCAGTTCTTC. It translates to CATPGVAANFNEQFF.

This chain uses TRBV6-5 with TRBJ1-2, with TRBD1 matching over 7 bases. CDR3 length equals 13 residues. Losses at the gene ends were 8 bases for V and 4 bases for J; bases not matched to a gene: 7. Germline V gives CDR1 MNHEY, CDR2 SVGAGI. The chain's CDR3 is CASRQGMSYGYTF. DNA for the CDR3: TGTGCCAGCCGACAGGGTATGTCCTATGGCTACACCTTC.

The chain couples TRBV6-5 to TRBJ2-5; 7 bases fit TRBD2. Germline V gene lookup returns CDR1 MNHEY and CDR2 SVGAGI. The junction had 9 bases not matched to a gene; V was cut back by 6 bases and J by 2 bases. CDR3 length: 15 amino acids. The CDR3 sequence: CASSAGLGGQETQYF. The CDR3 DNA sequence: TGTGCCAGCAGCGCCGGTCTGGGGGGGCAAGAGACCCAGTACTTC.

This sequence joins TRBV28 and TRBJ2-7, with TRBD2 matching over 11 bases. Per germline, CDR1 MDHEN and CDR2 SYDVKM. The V segment lost 4 bases and the J segment 3 bases; nucleotides outside the gene matches: 5. The CDR3 is made up of 15 amino acids. The CDR3 DNA reads as TGTGCCAGCAGTTCCCTAGCGGGGGGCGACTACGAGCAGTACTTC. This encodes CASSSLAGGDYEQYF.